These T cell receptor beta chains were read from a single sample in a study of T cells in Graves' hyperthyroidism and ophthalmopathy. TCRdb used MiXCR to reprocess the multiplex PCR reads, holding one entry per CDR3 protein. This sample yields about 600,000 distinct CDR3 sequences, of which around 13% are seen a single time; 12% belongs to the top ten. The sample consisted of blood. Source of these receptors: a woman between 50 and 59 years old with Graves' ophthalmopathy. CDR3s leave out the opening cysteine and the closing phenylalanine or tryptophan. The order of the fields is CDR3 protein, J gene, V gene.

CDR3 protein: ASSPPALAGGLYEQY; J gene: TRBJ2-7; V gene: TRBV18
CDR3 protein: ASSLGGSHQPQH; J gene: TRBJ1-5; V gene: TRBV13
CDR3 protein: ASSLGTGTRNQPQH; J gene: TRBJ1-5; V gene: TRBV7-9
CDR3 protein: ASSSGLAGGGELF; J gene: TRBJ2-2; V gene: TRBV5-4
CDR3 protein: ASSSGQGQTQY; J gene: TRBJ2-5; V gene: TRBV28
CDR3 protein: SAGPPITDTQY; J gene: TRBJ2-3; V gene: TRBV20-1
CDR3 protein: ASSHRNPSGSTGELF; J gene: TRBJ2-2; V gene: TRBV6-2/TRBV6-3
CDR3 protein: ASSGQGGTNYGYT; J gene: TRBJ1-2; V gene: TRBV25-1
CDR3 protein: ASSRVLTGANYEQY; J gene: TRBJ2-7; V gene: TRBV4-3
CDR3 protein: ASSYLGGLPYEQY; J gene: TRBJ2-7; V gene: TRBV7-2
CDR3 protein: ASSLELADMGEQL; J gene: TRBJ2-1; V gene: TRBV7-8
CDR3 protein: ASSTAGVPQETQY; J gene: TRBJ2-5; V gene: TRBV7-2
CDR3 protein: ASRPSGRAVDTQY; J gene: TRBJ2-3; V gene: TRBV25-1
CDR3 protein: ASSLDRANYGYT; J gene: TRBJ1-2; V gene: TRBV7-2
CDR3 protein: ASSLSGGGGGNQPQH; J gene: TRBJ1-5; V gene: TRBV27
CDR3 protein: AIRPTGDEKLF; J gene: TRBJ1-4; V gene: TRBV10-3
CDR3 protein: ASSQDRGHGYT; J gene: TRBJ1-2; V gene: TRBV7-3
CDR3 protein: ANSYSSLAEYRNEQF; J gene: TRBJ2-1; V gene: TRBV6-2/TRBV6-3
CDR3 protein: ASSLVRQGSFEQF; J gene: TRBJ2-1; V gene: TRBV7-9
CDR3 protein: ASSYVSGGYT; J gene: TRBJ1-2; V gene: TRBV6-5
CDR3 protein: ASSDAWNTEAF; J gene: TRBJ1-1; V gene: TRBV6-2/TRBV6-3
CDR3 protein: ASSLDNQNIQY; J gene: TRBJ2-4; V gene: TRBV11-3
CDR3 protein: ASSVTGTSGATYNEQF; J gene: TRBJ2-1; V gene: TRBV19
CDR3 protein: ASSYSDRPGNTIY; J gene: TRBJ1-3; V gene: TRBV6-5
CDR3 protein: SVRGRTNNYEQY; J gene: TRBJ2-7; V gene: TRBV29-1
CDR3 protein: ASSLVLAGENEQF; J gene: TRBJ2-1; V gene: TRBV5-1
CDR3 protein: SAIDVSGADTQY; J gene: TRBJ2-3; V gene: TRBV20-1
CDR3 protein: ATSPRLDQYEQF; J gene: TRBJ2-1; V gene: TRBV24-1
CDR3 protein: ATSDLGIGLAGDRDEQY; J gene: TRBJ2-7; V gene: TRBV24-1
CDR3 protein: ASSSGTDPYEQY; J gene: TRBJ2-7; V gene: TRBV28
CDR3 protein: ATSDRDGRGYT; J gene: TRBJ1-2; V gene: TRBV24-1
CDR3 protein: ASMFGTGANSPLH; J gene: TRBJ1-6; V gene: TRBV19
CDR3 protein: ASSPMRTTYEQY; J gene: TRBJ2-7; V gene: TRBV3-1
CDR3 protein: SAPGTSGRALEQF; J gene: TRBJ2-1; V gene: TRBV20-1
CDR3 protein: ASSTSGREQF; J gene: TRBJ2-1; V gene: TRBV28
CDR3 protein: ASSSTSSGRGYTQY; J gene: TRBJ2-5; V gene: TRBV7-9
CDR3 protein: ASSQDDSSYEQY; J gene: TRBJ2-7; V gene: TRBV4-3
CDR3 protein: SVRRGPNQPQH; J gene: TRBJ1-5; V gene: TRBV29-1
CDR3 protein: ASTPGQGLTGELF; J gene: TRBJ2-2; V gene: TRBV7-2
CDR3 protein: SVRGQKNTEAF; J gene: TRBJ1-1; V gene: TRBV29-1
CDR3 protein: ASSLMKQGARYNEQF; J gene: TRBJ2-1; V gene: TRBV7-3
CDR3 protein: SVWASENTEAF; J gene: TRBJ1-1; V gene: TRBV29-1
CDR3 protein: ASRRLAGGMETQY; J gene: TRBJ2-5; V gene: TRBV2
CDR3 protein: ASSLNPGINQPQH; J gene: TRBJ1-5; V gene: TRBV7-8
CDR3 protein: ASSARDSSYEQY; J gene: TRBJ2-7; V gene: TRBV7-2
CDR3 protein: ATSDLQSTEAF; J gene: TRBJ1-1; V gene: TRBV24-1
CDR3 protein: ASSLAGTYETQY; J gene: TRBJ2-5; V gene: TRBV11-2
CDR3 protein: SARLSGRAGNTGELF; J gene: TRBJ2-2; V gene: TRBV20-1
CDR3 protein: ASSLAGLSGTAIY; J gene: TRBJ1-3; V gene: TRBV7-6
CDR3 protein: ASSQDIGGWETQY; J gene: TRBJ2-5; V gene: TRBV14
CDR3 protein: SARASPGQKAGRETQY; J gene: TRBJ2-5; V gene: TRBV20-1
CDR3 protein: ASSHGGSASYSGANVLT; J gene: TRBJ2-6; V gene: TRBV27
CDR3 protein: ASSQDFGGAVTHEQY; J gene: TRBJ2-7; V gene: TRBV4-3
CDR3 protein: ASNAGLAATYEQY; J gene: TRBJ2-7; V gene: TRBV11-1
CDR3 protein: ASSPGGTTDTQY; J gene: TRBJ2-3; V gene: TRBV18
CDR3 protein: ASAQGQNKNIQY; J gene: TRBJ2-4; V gene: TRBV5-1
CDR3 protein: ASRPHPALGTEAF; J gene: TRBJ1-1; V gene: TRBV7-3
CDR3 protein: ASSLAGLAGPETQY; J gene: TRBJ2-5; V gene: TRBV5-1
CDR3 protein: ASSKPTGTNSPLH; J gene: TRBJ1-6; V gene: TRBV7-9